This TCR beta chain was recovered during a study of regulatory T cells in long-lasting Graves disease. The germline gives CDR1 KGHSH, CDR2 LQKENI. J lost 5 bases, V lost 5 bases, and 6 bases had no gene match. The CDR3 loop spans 15 amino acids. iRepertoire HTBI primers and Arm-PCR of CDR3 regions built TCR beta libraries. TCRdb fed the multiplex PCR reads into MiXCR, producing one record per CDR3 protein. The sample carries 540,000 or so distinct CDR3 sequences, roughly 14% recorded once. This clonotype was counted ten times or more. Time point indicated: newly diagnosed GD, antithyroid drugs for less than 3 months. PBMCs were the source of the RNA used for TCR sequencing. The data were also submitted as part of a second study, on T cells in Graves' hyperthyroidism and ophthalmopathy.

This chain joins TRBV18 and TRBJ2-1, with 10 bases matching TRBD2. This sequence was found in a man aged 25 to 40 with Graves disease. The specimen was peripheral blood mononuclear cells (PBMCs), collected at new diagnosis, from a patient treated with antithyroid drugs. The CDR3 here is CASSRGLAENNEQFF. Written as DNA, the CDR3 is TGTGCCAGCTCAAGAGGACTAGCGGAAAACAATGAGCAGTTCTTC.